This passage covers 10 T cell receptor beta chains from one sample sequenced in a study of CD8 T cells in Susac syndrome. cDNA came from about 0.46 to 1 ug RNA primed by random hexamers. Each CDR3 protein is one row after TCRdb ran MiXCR on the immunoSEQ multiplex PCR reads. The table shows fewer than 350,000 distinct CDR3 sequences, with around 90% occurring only once. The sample was CD4+ T cells from PBMCs. The receptors stem from a human donor with multiple sclerosis.

The J gene is TRBJ2-3, the V gene TRBV12-3 or TRBV12-4, with D unclear. This CDR3 is 12 amino acids long. The V gene lost 6 bases and the J gene lost 8 bases, with 12 bases spanning the gap. The CDR3 protein is CASRRPPGTQYF. CDR3 DNA: TGTGCCAGCAGGCGCCCACCCGGTACGCAGTATTTT.

The genes are TRBV6-2 or TRBV6-3 and TRBJ2-7, with D uncertain. V lost 0 bases and J 4 bases, leaving 10 bases between the germline ends. The CDR3 loop spans 14 amino acids. The germline V gene encodes CDR1 MNHEY and CDR2 SVGEGT. Written as DNA, the CDR3 is TGTGCCAGCAGTTACTCCCGGATCCAGTACGAGCAGTACTTC. It yields the protein CASSYSRIQYEQYF.

CDR3 sequence: CASSLRGAQYF. In DNA form, the CDR3 reads TGTGCCAGCAGCCTCCGTGGAGCCCAGTACTTC. This chain links TRBV3-1 with TRBJ2-5, with no clear D. Between the trimmed V and J ends, which lost 4 bases and 9 bases, there was a span of 9 bases. CDR3 size: 11 residues. Germline V gives CDR1 LGHDT, CDR2 YNNKEL (reference sequence).

The CDR3 DNA reads as TGTGCCAGCAGCCAAAATGCGGGACAGGCTAATGAAAAACTGTTTTTT. Translating it yields CASSQNAGQANEKLFF. This chain connects TRBV3-1 to TRBJ1-4, with 8 positions matching TRBD1. The germline gives CDR1 LGHDT, CDR2 YNNKEL (reference sequence). The CDR3 sequence is 16 residues long. The V and J ends lost 2 bases and 3 bases, in that order; junction bases with no gene match: 5.

This chain uses TRBV7-2 with TRBJ2-2, with D maybe TRBD1 (6 bases). Per the germline V gene, CDR1 is SGHTA and CDR2 is FQGNSA. The CDR3 sequence is 14 residues long. Trimming removed 1 base at V and 6 bases at J, with 9 bases between. The CDR3, as DNA: TGTGCCAGCAGCTTAGAAAGACAGGCCGGGGAGCTGTTTTTT. This sequence encodes CASSLERQAGELFF.

The rearrangement uses TRBV27 and TRBJ2-7; D gene uncertain. V was trimmed by 7 bases and J by 6 bases, leaving 16 bases between them. This CDR3 region has 13 residues. CDR1 MNHEY and CDR2 SMNVEV come from the germline V gene (reference sequence). The CDR3 DNA reads TGTGCCAGCACCGACAACAAAGATCGCGAGCAGTACTTC. It codes for CASTDNKDREQYF.

This clonotype showed up just a few times. This chain connects TRBV3-1 to TRBJ2-7; D could derive from TRBD1 or TRBD2 (5 bases each). The V end lost 9 bases, the J end lost 3 bases, and 15 bases lay between the germline ends. Germline CDR1 reads LGHDT; CDR2 reads YNNKEL (reference sequence). This CDR3 region has 13 residues. CDR3 DNA sequence: TGTGCCAGGGGCTTGGGACGGTACTACGAGCAGTACTTC. Protein product: CARGLGRYYEQYF.

The chain employs TRBV27 and TRBJ2-1; the D gene is possibly TRBD1 (5 bases). From germline, CDR1 is MNHEY and CDR2 SMNVEV (reference sequence). The CDR3 runs to 17 residues. The V gene lost 5 bases and the J gene lost 9 bases, with 26 bases spanning the gap. DNA for the CDR3: TGTGCCAGCAGTCCTGCCACAAGGGGATTGGACCGTCGTGAGCAGTTCTTC. Protein sequence: CASSPATRGLDRREQFF.

This rearrangement joins TRBV20-1 to TRBJ2-6; D is perhaps TRBD2 (5 bases). Germline lookup yields CDR1 DFQATT and CDR2 SNEGSKA (reference sequence). The CDR3 sequence is 14 residues long. The V and J ends lost 6 bases and 2 bases respectively, with 11 bases between them. The CDR3 sequence is CSARTGAGANVLTF. The CDR3 nucleotides read TGCAGTGCCCGGACCGGGGCTGGGGCCAACGTCCTGACTTTC.

The V call is TRBV6-6, the J call TRBJ1-2; D remains unclear. Trimming removed 6 bases from V and 4 bases from J, with 12 bases in between. Germline-derived CDR1 and CDR2 are MNHNY and SVGAGI (reference sequence). The length of the CDR3 is 13 residues. The CDR3 loop is CASRITAIYGYTF. The CDR3 bases are TGTGCCAGCAGGATCACAGCAATCTATGGCTACACCTTC.